This T cell receptor beta chain was sequenced in a study of a mutant IDH1 vaccine in newly diagnosed glioma. Study-wide context: The treated group averaged about 41 years old and was roughly 60% male, around 38% female.

Libraries were prepared by immunoSEQ multiplex PCR; TCRdb keeps only in-frame clonotypes and omits some of them. The sample contains tens of thousands of clones, roughly 89% of which appear only once. With regard to this clone: Its antigen is unidentified.

The CDR3 sequence is 13 residues long. Germline V CDR1 and CDR2: LNHDA, SQIVND (reference sequence). Trimming took 5 bases from V and 3 from J, leaving 11 bases between them. Time point of the sample: week 47, end of study. Every single dose of the vaccine, 300 ug of mutant IDH1 20-mer peptide, came with topical imiquimod. The sequence came from a woman aged 25-40 years with glioma. The chain combines TRBV19 with TRBJ2-7; D perhaps matches TRBD1 (6 bases). Sequenced material: PBMCs, taken from a glioma patient whose treatment included an IDH1 peptide vaccine. CDR3 bases: TGTGCCAGTAGTTGGACAGAGTACTACGAGCAGTACTTC. Its protein is CASSWTEYYEQYF.